Below, one T cell receptor (beta chain) is given with its context. The antigen remains undetermined. The data were obtained in a study of cytomegalovirus exposure and HLA in healthy donors. Study results and caveats: Trimming of TCR beta V- and J-genes showed a link, identified in a later analysis, to a missense DCLRE1C variant. TRBV6-2, TRBV6-3 and other indistinguishable V segments were excluded.

V was pared by 3 bases and J by 6 bases, with 17 bases between. The germline V gene encodes CDR1 KGHSH and CDR2 LQKENI. The CDR3 has 15 residues. Those who donated were healthy bone marrow donors. The PCR used 60 Vbeta and 13 Jbeta primers. Produced via immunoSEQ multiplex PCR; TCRdb's table is partial and in-frame only. Of about 80,000 clones listed, roughly 76% are singletons. This chain joins TRBV18 and TRBJ1-1; TRBD1 might be the D (6 bases). The source is a middle-aged woman in good health and CMV-seronegative. Sequencing was performed on PBMCs. The CDR3 loop reads CASSPQQGGNAEAFF. CDR3 DNA: TGTGCCAGCTCACCGCAACAGGGTGGTAATGCTGAAGCTTTCTTT.